This TCR beta chain is from a study of graft-versus-host responses after intestinal transplantation (dated by TCRdb to the early 2020s). Regarding the study in general: The transplants that recipients received were multivisceral, liver-intestinal, or isolated intestinal. Every recipient was given anti-thymocyte globulin induction, then maintenance tacrolimus and steroids for roughly three years. After intestinal transplantation, graft-versus-host and host-versus-graft alloreactive T cell clones in the graft, circulation and bone marrow were tracked using bulk TCR-beta CDR3 sequencing. To identify alloreactive clones, pre-transplant mixed lymphocyte reaction products were sequenced and then compared with unstimulated pre-transplant donor and recipient T cells. A cohort of 24 intestinal transplant recipients, including one retransplant, was enrolled, and a few patients lacking pretransplant specimens were excluded. A peak of at least 4% donor T cells among recipient peripheral blood mononuclear cells was the definition used for donor T cell macrochimerism. Samples from a few later patients were sequenced in-house on an Illumina MiSeq with MiXCR processing rather than by the commercial service.

The library was obtained by the immunoSEQ multiplex PCR assay. In most patients, genomic DNA was isolated using the Qiagen DNeasy Blood and Tissue Kit and sent frozen to Adaptive Biotechnologies for TCR sequencing. For most patients, genomic DNA was subjected to high-throughput TCR-beta CDR3 sequencing by Adaptive Biotechnologies. The paper's data handling went like this. TCR sequencing data for some 17 patients were retrieved from Adaptive's ImmunoSEQ software; three other patients were processed with MiXCR and VDJtools. CD4 versus CD8 sorting errors were corrected by removing sequences found in both subsets at a frequency ratio below 5:1. CDR3 nucleotide sequences shared by donor and recipient were removed because the origin of these sequences could not be assigned. At least 2-fold expansion over unstimulated cells and a minimum CFSE-low frequency of 0.002% (template counts) or 0.001% (read counts) were required for clones to be classified as alloreactive. Clones detected in sequenced pre-transplant spleen, lymph node, or MLR CFSE-low populations of the donor or recipient were defined as mappable. The cumulative frequency of alloreactive clones was calculated as a percentage of all sequences, weighted by copy number. Here the immuneACCESS table is served through TCRdb, limited to in-frame sequences with V and J called. Missing clones are a known gap in these copies; in checked studies unresolved V genes cover under half, and the rest lacks a known reason. V, J and clone size were drawn from that table, and D and trimming were deduced from the DNA. In this sample the table shows some 7,400 clones, more than 30% of which occur a single time. The ten most abundant clones make up approximately 3.8% of the sample.

General study outcomes and caveats: Early after transplant, peak levels of circulating GvH clones were found to be associated with declines in HvG clones. In patients with donor T cell macrochimerism, the allografts had high GvH to HvG T cell clonal ratios. GvH clones were detected in recipient bone marrow, and some appeared earlier in ileal mucosa or blood, consistent with an intestinal mucosal origin. The conclusions were limited by the relatively low number and heterogeneity of the intestinal transplant patients.

As to this clone: No base quality values were provided; no much bigger clone lies one nucleotide off.

Taken from cysteine to phenylalanine, the CDR3 has 13 residues. Solely the CDR3 DNA is kept, with 39 bases framed from the first base. The germline V gene (reference sequence) sets CDR1 to LNHDA and CDR2 to SQIVND. Cut back by 5 bases and 1 base, the V and J ends lie 9 bases apart. The label giving this sample's time point can be read as: cells obtained before transplantation from donor or recipient. In mixed lymphocyte reactions, approximately 200,000 CFSE-labeled pre-transplant responders were plated with approximately 200,000 irradiated violet-dye-labeled stimulators and cultured for 5 to 6 days. After the mixed lymphocyte reaction, proliferating CD3+CD4+CFSE-low and CD3+CD8+CFSE-low responder cells were FACS-sorted on a BD Influx sorter.

This clonotype was obtained from a human patient who was an organ donor for intestinal transplantation. The input for sequencing was alloreactive CD8+ T cells from a mixed lymphocyte reaction culture, taken before transplantation. The cell subset or site tag for this specimen amounts to: CFSE-low proliferating T cells sorted from approximately 6-day pre-transplant mixed lymphocyte reaction (GvH or HvG direction). The rearranged chain carries TRBV19 and TRBJ2-7, and perhaps TRBD2 as D gene, on 6 matching bases. The CDR3 is CASSWGDSYEQYF. The DNA sequence is TGTGCCAGTAGTTGGGGGGATTCCTACGAGCAGTACTTC.